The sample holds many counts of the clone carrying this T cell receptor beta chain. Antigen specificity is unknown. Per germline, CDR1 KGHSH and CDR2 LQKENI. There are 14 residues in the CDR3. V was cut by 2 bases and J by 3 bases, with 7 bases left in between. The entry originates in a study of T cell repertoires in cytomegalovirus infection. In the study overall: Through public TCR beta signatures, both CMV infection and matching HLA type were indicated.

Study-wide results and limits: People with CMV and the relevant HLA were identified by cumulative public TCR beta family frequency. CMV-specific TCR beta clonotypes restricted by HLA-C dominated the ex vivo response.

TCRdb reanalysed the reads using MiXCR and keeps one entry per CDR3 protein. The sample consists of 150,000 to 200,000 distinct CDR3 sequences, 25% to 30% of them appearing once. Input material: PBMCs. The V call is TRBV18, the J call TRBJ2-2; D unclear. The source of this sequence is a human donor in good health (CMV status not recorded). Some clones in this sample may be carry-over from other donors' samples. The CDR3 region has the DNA TGTGCCAGCTCACCATACCCTGACACCGGGGAGCTGTTTTTT. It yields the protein CASSPYPDTGELFF.